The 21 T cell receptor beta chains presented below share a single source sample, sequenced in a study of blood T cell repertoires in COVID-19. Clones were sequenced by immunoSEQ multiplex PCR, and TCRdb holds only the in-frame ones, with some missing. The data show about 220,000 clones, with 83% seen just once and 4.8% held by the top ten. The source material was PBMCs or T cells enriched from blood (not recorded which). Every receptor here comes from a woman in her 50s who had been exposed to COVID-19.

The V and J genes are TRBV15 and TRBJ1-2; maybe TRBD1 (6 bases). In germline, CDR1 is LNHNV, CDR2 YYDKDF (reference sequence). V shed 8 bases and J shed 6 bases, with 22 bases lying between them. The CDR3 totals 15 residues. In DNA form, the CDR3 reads TGTGCCACCTACCCGGGGGGCGCGGGCGAAGATGGCTACACCTTC. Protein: CATYPGGAGEDGYTF. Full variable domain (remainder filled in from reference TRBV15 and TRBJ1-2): DAMVIQNPRYQVTQFGKPVTLSCSQTLNHNVMYWYQQKSSQAPKLLFHYYDKDFNNEADTPDNFQSRRPNTSFCFLDIRSPGLGDTAMYLCATYPGGAGEDGYTFGSGTRLTVV.

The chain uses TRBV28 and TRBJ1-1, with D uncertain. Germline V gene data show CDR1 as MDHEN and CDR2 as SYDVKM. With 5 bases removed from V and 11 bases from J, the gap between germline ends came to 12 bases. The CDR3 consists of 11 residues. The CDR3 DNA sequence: TGTGCCAGCAGTGTAAAAGCAATGGCTTTCTTT. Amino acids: CASSVKAMAFF.

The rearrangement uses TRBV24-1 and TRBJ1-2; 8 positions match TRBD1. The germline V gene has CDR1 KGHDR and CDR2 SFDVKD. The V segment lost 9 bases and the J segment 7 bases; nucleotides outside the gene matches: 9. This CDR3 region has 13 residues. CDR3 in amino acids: CATSPDRGGGYTF. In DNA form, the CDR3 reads TGTGCCACCTCTCCCGACAGGGGAGGTGGCTACACCTTC.

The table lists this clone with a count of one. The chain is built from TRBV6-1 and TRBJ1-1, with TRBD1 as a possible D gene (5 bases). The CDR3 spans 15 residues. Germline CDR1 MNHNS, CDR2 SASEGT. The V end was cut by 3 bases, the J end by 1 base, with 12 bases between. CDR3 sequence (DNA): TGTGCCAGCAGTGAGAGGGGAGGGAGGAACACTGAAGCTTTCTTT. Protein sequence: CASSERGGRNTEAFF.

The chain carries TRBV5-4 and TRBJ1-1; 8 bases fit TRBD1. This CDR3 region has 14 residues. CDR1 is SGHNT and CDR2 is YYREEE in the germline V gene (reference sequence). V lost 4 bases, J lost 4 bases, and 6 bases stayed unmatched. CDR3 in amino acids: CASSLRDRITEAFF. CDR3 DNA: TGTGCCAGCAGCCTCCGGGACAGGATCACTGAAGCTTTCTTT.

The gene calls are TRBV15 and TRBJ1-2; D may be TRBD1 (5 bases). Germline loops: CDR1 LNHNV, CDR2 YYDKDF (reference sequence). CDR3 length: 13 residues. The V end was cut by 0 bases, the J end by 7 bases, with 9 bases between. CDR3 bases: TGTGCCACCAGCAGAGACAGGGAGGGTGGCTACACCTTC. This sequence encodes CATSRDREGGYTF.

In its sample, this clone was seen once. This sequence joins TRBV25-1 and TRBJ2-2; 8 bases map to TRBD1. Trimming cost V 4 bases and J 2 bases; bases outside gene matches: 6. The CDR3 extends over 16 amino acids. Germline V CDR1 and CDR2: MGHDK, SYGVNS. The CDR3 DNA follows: TGTGCCAGCAGTGTACAGGGGGTTAGTAACACCGGGGAGCTGTTTTTT. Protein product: CASSVQGVSNTGELFF.

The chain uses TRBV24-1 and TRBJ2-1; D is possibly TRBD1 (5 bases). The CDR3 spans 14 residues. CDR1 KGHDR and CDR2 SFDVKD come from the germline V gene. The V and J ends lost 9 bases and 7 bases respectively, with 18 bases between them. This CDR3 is CATAGKGFGNEQFF. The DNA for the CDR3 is TGTGCCACCGCAGGGAAGGGGTTCGGGAATGAGCAGTTCTTC.

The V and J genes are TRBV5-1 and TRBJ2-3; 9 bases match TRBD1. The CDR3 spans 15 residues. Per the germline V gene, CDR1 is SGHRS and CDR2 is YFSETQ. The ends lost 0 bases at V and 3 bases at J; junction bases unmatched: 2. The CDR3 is CASSLVTGGTDTQYF. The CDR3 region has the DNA TGCGCCAGCAGCTTGGTGACAGGGGGTACAGATACGCAGTATTTT. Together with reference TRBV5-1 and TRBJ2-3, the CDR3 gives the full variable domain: KAGVTQTPRYLIKTRGQQVTLSCSPISGHRSVSWYQQTPGQGLQFLFEYFSETQRNKGNFPGRFSGRQFSNSRSEMNVSTLELGDSALYLCASSLVTGGTDTQYFGPGTRLTVL.

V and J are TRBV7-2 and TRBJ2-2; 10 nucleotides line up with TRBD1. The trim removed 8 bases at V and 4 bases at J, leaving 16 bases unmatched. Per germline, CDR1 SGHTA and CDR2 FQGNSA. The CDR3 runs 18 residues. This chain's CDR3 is CASRDLTPGTGVTGELFF. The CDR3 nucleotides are TGTGCCAGCCGCGACCTAACTCCCGGGACAGGGGTCACCGGGGAGCTGTTTTTT.

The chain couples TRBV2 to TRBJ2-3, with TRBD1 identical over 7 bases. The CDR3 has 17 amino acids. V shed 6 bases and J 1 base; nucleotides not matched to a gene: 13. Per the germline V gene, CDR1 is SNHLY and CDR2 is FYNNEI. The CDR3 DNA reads TGTGCCAGCAGAGCTGGGGACAGAGTTCGCGGCACAGATACGCAGTATTTT. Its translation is CASRAGDRVRGTDTQYF.

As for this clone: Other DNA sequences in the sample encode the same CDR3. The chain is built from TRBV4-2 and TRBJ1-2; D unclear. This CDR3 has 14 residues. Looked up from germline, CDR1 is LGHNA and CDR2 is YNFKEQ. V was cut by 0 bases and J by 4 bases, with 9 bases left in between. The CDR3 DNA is TGTGCCAGCAGCCAAGAGGGGAGAGGCTATGGCTACACCTTC. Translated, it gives CASSQEGRGYGYTF.

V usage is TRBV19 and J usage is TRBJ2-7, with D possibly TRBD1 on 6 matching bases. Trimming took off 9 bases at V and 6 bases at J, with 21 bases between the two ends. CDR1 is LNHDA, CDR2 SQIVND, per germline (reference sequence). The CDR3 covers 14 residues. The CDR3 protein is CASSASTGKGEQYF. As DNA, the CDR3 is TGTGCCAGCAGCGCTTCAACAGGGAAGGGCGAGCAGTACTTC.

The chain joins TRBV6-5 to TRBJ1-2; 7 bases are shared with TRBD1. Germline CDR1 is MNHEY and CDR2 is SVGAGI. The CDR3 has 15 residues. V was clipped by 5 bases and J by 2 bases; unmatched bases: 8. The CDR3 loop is CASSPYRGSNYGYTF. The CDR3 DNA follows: TGTGCCAGCAGTCCTTACAGGGGCTCGAACTATGGCTACACCTTC.

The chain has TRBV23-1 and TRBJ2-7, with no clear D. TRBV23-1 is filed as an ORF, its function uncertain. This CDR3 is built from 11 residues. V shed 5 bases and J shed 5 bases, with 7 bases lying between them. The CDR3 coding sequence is TGCGCCAGCAGTACAGCTGACGAGCAGTACTTC. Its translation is CASSTADEQYF.

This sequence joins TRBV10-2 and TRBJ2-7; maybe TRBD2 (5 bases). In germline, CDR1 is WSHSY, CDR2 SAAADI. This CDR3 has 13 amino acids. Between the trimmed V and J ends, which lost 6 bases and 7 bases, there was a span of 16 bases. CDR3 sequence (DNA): TGCGCCAGCAGCTCGCCCGGTTCGGGGGAGCAGTACTTC. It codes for CASSSPGSGEQYF.

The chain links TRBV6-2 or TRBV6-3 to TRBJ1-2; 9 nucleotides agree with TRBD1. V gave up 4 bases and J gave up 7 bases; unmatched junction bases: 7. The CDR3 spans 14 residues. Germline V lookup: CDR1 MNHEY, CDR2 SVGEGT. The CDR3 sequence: CASSSTGGPGGYTF. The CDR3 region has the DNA TGTGCCAGCAGTTCGACAGGGGGGCCGGGTGGCTACACCTTC.

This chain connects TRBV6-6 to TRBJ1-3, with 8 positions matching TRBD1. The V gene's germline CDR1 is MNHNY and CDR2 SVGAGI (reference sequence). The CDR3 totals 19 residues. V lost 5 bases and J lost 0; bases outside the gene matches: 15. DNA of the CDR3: TGTGCCAGCAGTCCCGCCCGGCCAGGGGGCACAGGCTCTGGAAACACCATATATTTT. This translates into CASSPARPGGTGSGNTIYF.

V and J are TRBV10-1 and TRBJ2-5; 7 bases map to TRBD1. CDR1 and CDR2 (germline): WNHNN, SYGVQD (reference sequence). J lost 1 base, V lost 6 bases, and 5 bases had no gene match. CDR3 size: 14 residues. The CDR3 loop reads CASSKDRPQETQYF. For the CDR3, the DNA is TGCGCCAGCAGCAAGGACAGGCCCCAAGAGACCCAGTACTTC.

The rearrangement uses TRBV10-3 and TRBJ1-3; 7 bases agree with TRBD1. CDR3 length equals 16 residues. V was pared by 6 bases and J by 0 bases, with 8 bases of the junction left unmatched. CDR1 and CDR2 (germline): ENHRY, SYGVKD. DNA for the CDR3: TGTGCCATCAGCCCACAGGGGACTTCCTCTGGAAACACCATATATTTT. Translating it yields CAISPQGTSSGNTIYF.

The CDR3 sequence: CASSSIQGTRHF. The CDR3 DNA sequence: TGTGCCAGCTCCTCTATACAGGGGACTCGGCATTTT. The chain recombines TRBV25-1 with TRBJ1-5, with 7 positions matching TRBD1. The CDR3 sequence is 12 residues long. V gave up 8 bases and J gave up 15 bases; unmatched junction bases: 13. Germline CDR1 MGHDK, CDR2 SYGVNS. The whole variable domain, remainder taken from reference TRBV25-1 and TRBJ1-5, is EADIYQTPRYLVIGTGKKITLECSQTMGHDKMYWYQQDPGMELHLIHYSYGVNSTEKGDLSSESTVSRIRTEHFPLTLESARPSHTSQYLCASSSIQGTRHFGDGTRLSIL.